The 29 T cell receptor beta chains below come from one sample, sequenced in a study of OX40 agonist ivuxolimab in advanced cancers. TCRdb keeps only in-frame clones here, not all; method: immunoSEQ multiplex PCR. The table lists fewer than 55,000 clones, less than 90% of them singletons, with 13% to 15% in the top ten. Sequenced here: CD4+ or CD8+ T cells sorted from blood, sampled in a trial of the OX40 agonist ivuxolimab. Source of these receptors: an adult with an advanced solid tumor such as melanoma, head and neck, liver or kidney cancer.

In regard to this clone: The junction and the germline gene differ at one end; a read error may be behind it. The chain recombines TRBV6-5 with TRBJ2-3; 10 nucleotides line up with TRBD2. CDR3 length equals 16 residues. Germline CDR1 and CDR2: MNHEY and SVGAGI. The CDR3 bases are TGTGCCAGCAGATACTCTAGCGGGGGCCTCTCAGATACGCAGTATTTT. It codes for CASRYSSGGLSDTQYF.

Remarks on this clone: Distinct nucleotide sequences in the sample also encode this CDR3. The chain couples TRBV27 to TRBJ1-1, with 9 bases aligning to TRBD1. Germline V gene data show CDR1 as MNHEY and CDR2 as SMNVEV (reference sequence). This CDR3 spans 16 amino acids. V lost 6 bases to trimming and J lost 1 base; unmatched junction nucleotides: 9. DNA for the CDR3: TGTGCCAGCAGCAAACAGGGGGCCATAGCGAACACTGAAGCTTTCTTT. Translation gives CASSKQGAIANTEAFF.

The V gene is TRBV6-5, the J gene TRBJ1-1; D perhaps matches TRBD1 (5 bases). V dropped 3 bases and J dropped 4 bases, with 12 bases sitting between them. The CDR3 is 14 amino acids. Germline CDR1 reads MNHEY; CDR2 reads SVGAGI. CDR3 region: CASSYYSRATEAFF. CDR3 nucleotide sequence: TGTGCCAGCAGTTATTACAGCAGGGCCACTGAAGCTTTCTTT.

The rearrangement joins TRBV7-2 to TRBJ1-4, with D possibly matching TRBD1 (6 bases). This CDR3 contains 14 residues. The germline V gene encodes CDR1 SGHTA and CDR2 FQGNSA. With 5 bases removed from V and 5 bases from J, the gap between germline ends came to 12 bases. The CDR3 protein is CASSTGIINEKLFF. Written as DNA, the CDR3 is TGTGCCAGCAGCACAGGGATTATCAATGAAAAACTGTTTTTT. The full variable domain, rest sourced from reference TRBV7-2 and TRBJ1-4, is GAGVSQSPSNKVTEKGKDVELRCDPISGHTALYWYRQSLGQGLEFLIYFQGNSAPDKSGLPSDRFSAERTGGSVSTLTIQRTQQEDSAVYLCASSTGIINEKLFFGSGTQLSVL.

This clone was observed once. Additional DNA sequences in this sample encode the identical CDR3. The V call is TRBV7-6, the J call TRBJ2-7, with D maybe TRBD1 (6 bases). V lost 1 base, J lost 0 bases, and 10 bases lay in between. CDR1 is SGHVS and CDR2 is FNYEAQ in the germline V gene. This CDR3 is 15 amino acids long. The chain's CDR3 is CASSLGQGSSYEQYF. The CDR3 DNA follows: TGTGCCAGCAGCTTAGGCCAGGGGAGCTCCTACGAGCAGTACTTC.

The CDR3 sequence: CASSLDNLGNTQYF. CDR3 nucleotides: TGTGCCAGCAGCTTAGACAATCTAGGCAATACGCAGTATTTT. V and J are TRBV7-6 and TRBJ2-3; D not resolved. Germline V lookup: CDR1 SGHVS, CDR2 FNYEAQ. This CDR3 region has 14 residues. Trimming took 1 base from V and 7 from J, leaving 12 bases between them.

The genes are TRBV12-5 and TRBJ2-1; 7 nucleotides line up with TRBD2. Germline V gene data show CDR1 as LGHNT and CDR2 as FRNRAP. This CDR3 contains 15 residues. The junction had 13 bases not matched to a gene; V was cut back by 5 bases and J by 9 bases. The CDR3 sequence is CASGPPQGRGGEQFF. The CDR3 DNA is TGTGCTAGTGGTCCCCCCCAAGGGCGCGGGGGTGAGCAGTTCTTC.

The chain combines TRBV6-5 with TRBJ1-5, with D hard to call. Germline loops: CDR1 MNHEY, CDR2 SVGAGI. The CDR3 is 15 amino acids. V dropped 6 bases and J dropped 4 bases, with 16 bases sitting between them. For the CDR3, the DNA is TGTGCCAGCAGCCCAACTTATCTAAGGAATCAGCCCCAGCATTTT. It codes for CASSPTYLRNQPQHF.

The V and J genes are TRBV9 and TRBJ2-1, with a possible D match to TRBD1 (5 bases). The germline V and J ends were trimmed by 0 bases and 0 bases, with 7 bases remaining between them. CDR1 and CDR2 (germline): SGDLS, YYNGEE. The CDR3 length is 15 residues. CDR3 sequence: CASSVGDSSYNEQFF. In nucleotides, the CDR3 is TGTGCCAGCAGCGTAGGCGACAGCTCCTACAATGAGCAGTTCTTC.

The chain combines TRBV19 with TRBJ2-7, with D perhaps TRBD2 (5 bases). The CDR3 spans 13 residues. V gave up 3 bases and J gave up 2 bases, with 8 bases separating them. The germline CDR1 and CDR2 sequences are LNHDA and SQIVND (reference sequence). The CDR3 nucleotides are TGTGCCAGTAGTATGGGAGCCCCCTACGAGCAGTACTTC. Protein: CASSMGAPYEQYF.

The rearrangement links TRBV15 to TRBJ1-1, with 7 positions matching TRBD1. The CDR3 is 15 amino acids. Germline V gene data show CDR1 as LNHNV and CDR2 as YYDKDF (reference sequence). Unmatched junction bases numbered 6, after V lost 2 bases and J lost 3 bases. CDR3 in amino acids: CATSRYRGSDTEAFF. As DNA, the CDR3 is TGTGCCACCAGCAGATACAGGGGATCGGACACTGAAGCTTTCTTT.

This chain links TRBV30 with TRBJ1-2; unclear D gene. CDR1 is GTSNPN and CDR2 is SVGIG in the germline V gene (reference sequence). Trimming took 4 bases from V and 8 from J, leaving 14 bases between them. The CDR3 has 12 residues. For the CDR3, the DNA is TGTGCCTGGACCAGCAGCGGGGAAGGCTACACCTTC. Translation gives CAWTSSGEGYTF.

The sample holds one count of this clone. V gene TRBV15 combines with J gene TRBJ2-4; 10 nucleotides line up with TRBD1. CDR1 is LNHNV and CDR2 is YYDKDF in the germline V gene (reference sequence). This CDR3 is 16 amino acids long. Trimming took 6 bases from V and 6 from J; bases not matched to a gene: 11. The CDR3 loop reads CATRSRTGGRGNIQYF. CDR3 coding DNA: TGTGCCACCAGGAGCCGGACAGGGGGGAGGGGAAACATTCAGTACTTC.

The rearrangement links TRBV2 to TRBJ2-7, with D possibly being TRBD2 (6 bases). V was cut by 5 bases and J by 2 bases, with 13 bases left in between. CDR3 size: 14 residues. The germline V gene has CDR1 SNHLY and CDR2 FYNNEI. The CDR3 protein is CASSSGRTTYEQYF. Written as DNA, the CDR3 is TGTGCCAGCAGTAGCGGACGGACTACCTACGAGCAGTACTTC.

This clone ranks as medium-sized. V usage is TRBV5-6 and J usage is TRBJ2-7; D not resolved. V was pared by 0 bases and J by 2 bases, with 9 bases between. CDR1 SGHDT and CDR2 YYEEEE come from the germline V gene. This CDR3 spans 14 amino acids. CDR3 amino acids: CASSLDSSPYEQYF. CDR3 nucleotide sequence: TGTGCCAGCAGCTTGGACAGCAGTCCCTACGAGCAGTACTTC.

The CDR3 spells CASSPAGTGRGGELFF. The CDR3 DNA reads as TGTGCCAGTAGCCCTGCCGGGACAGGGAGAGGCGGGGAGCTGTTTTTT. V gene TRBV19 combines with J gene TRBJ2-2, with TRBD1 matching over 9 bases. J gave up 7 bases and V 6 bases, and 12 bases lay outside the gene matches. The CDR3 runs to 16 residues. Germline V gene sequence: CDR1 LNHDA, CDR2 SQIVND (reference sequence).

The chain has TRBV5-5 and TRBJ1-5; no clear D. This CDR3 comprises 13 residues. Germline CDR1 reads SGHKS; CDR2 reads YYEKEE (reference sequence). The V end was cut by 8 bases, the J end by 1 base, with 10 bases between. CDR3 DNA sequence: TGTGCCAGTGGGTTTAGCAGCAATCAGCCCCAGCATTTT. Translating gives CASGFSSNQPQHF.

This clone was seen more than once but under ten times. The chain has TRBV7-9 and TRBJ1-1, with TRBD1 matching 10 bases. CDR3 length: 16 amino acids. Germline-derived CDR1 and CDR2 are SEHNR and FQNEAQ (reference sequence). With 5 bases clipped from V and 7 bases from J, the junction kept 13 bases outside the gene matches. This CDR3 is CASSPRQGASVSEAFF. The CDR3 DNA follows: TGTGCCAGCAGCCCTAGACAGGGGGCAAGTGTTAGTGAAGCTTTCTTT. The full variable domain, completed using reference TRBV7-9 and TRBJ1-1, is DTGVSQNPRHKITKRGQNVTFRCDPISEHNRLYWYRQTLGQGPEFLTYFQNEAQLEKSRLLSDRFSAERPKGSFSTLEIQRTEQGDSAMYLCASSPRQGASVSEAFFGQGTRLTVV.

The chain uses TRBV5-4 and TRBJ2-2; TRBD2 matches at 10 bases. The CDR3 is 16 amino acids. Per the germline V gene, CDR1 is SGHNT and CDR2 is YYREEE (reference sequence). The ends lost 4 bases at V and 3 bases at J; junction bases unmatched: 6. CDR3 DNA: TGTGCCAGCAGCGAAACTAGCGGGGATTACACCGGGGAGCTGTTTTTT. It encodes CASSETSGDYTGELFF.

The rearrangement links TRBV19 to TRBJ1-4; no reliable D call. Trimming shortened V by 4 bases and J by 4 bases, and 16 bases separated the two germline ends. Germline CDR1 and CDR2: LNHDA and SQIVND (reference sequence). This CDR3 spans 16 amino acids. The CDR3 is CASSTHPRGFNEKLFF. DNA of the CDR3: TGTGCCAGTAGTACACACCCACGAGGGTTTAATGAAAAACTGTTTTTT.

This sequence joins TRBV9 and TRBJ1-2; 7 positions match TRBD1. Germline-derived CDR1 and CDR2 are SGDLS and YYNGEE. CDR3 length equals 14 residues. The trim removed 3 bases at V and 2 bases at J, leaving 4 bases unmatched. CDR3 in amino acids: CASSATTGNYGYTF. The CDR3 coding sequence is TGTGCCAGCAGCGCAACGACAGGGAACTATGGCTACACCTTC. Based on the CDR3 plus reference TRBV9 and TRBJ1-2, the full variable domain is DSGVTQTPKHLITATGQRVTLRCSPRSGDLSVYWYQQSLDQGLQFLIQYYNGEERAKGNILERFSAQQFPDLHSELNLSSLELGDSALYFCASSATTGNYGYTFGSGTRLTVV.

The J gene is TRBJ1-4, the V gene TRBV5-6; tentative D call: TRBD1 (6 bases). Germline loops: CDR1 SGHDT, CDR2 YYEEEE. V lost 4 bases, J lost 5 bases, and 18 bases lay in between. The CDR3 sequence is 16 residues long. Here the CDR3 DNA reads TGTGCCAGCAGCCCCGGGGGCGGAAGGGCCAATGAAAAACTGTTTTTT. Translation gives CASSPGGGRANEKLFF.

This chain joins TRBV19 and TRBJ1-1; D is ambiguous. Between the trimmed V and J ends, which lost 9 bases and 0 bases, there was a span of 17 bases. This CDR3 is 15 amino acids long. Germline CDR1 LNHDA, CDR2 SQIVND (reference sequence). The CDR3: CARPDVSLMNTEAFF. CDR3 sequence (DNA): TGTGCCAGGCCGGACGTTAGCCTTATGAACACTGAAGCTTTCTTT. Variable domain in full (rest from reference TRBV19 and TRBJ1-1): DGGITQSPKYLFRKEGQNVTLSCEQNLNHDAMYWYRQDPGQGLRLIYYSQIVNDFQKGDIAEGYSVSREKKESFPLTVTSAQKNPTAFYLCARPDVSLMNTEAFFGQGTRLTVV.

Remarks on this clone: Relative to the germline gene, one junction end is altered; a read error may explain this. V is TRBV19 and J is TRBJ2-3, with D possibly matching TRBD1 (6 bases). CDR3 length: 13 amino acids. CDR1 is LNHDA and CDR2 is SQIVND in the germline V gene (reference sequence). CDR3 nucleotides: TGTGCCAGTAGCCCCTCCGCAGGGGTCCGTACGGATTTT. Encoded protein: CASSPSAGVRTDF. The full variable domain, in which reference TRBV19 and TRBJ2-3 provide the parts outside the CDR3, is DGGITQSPKYLFRKEGQNVTLSCEQNLNHDAMYWYRQDPGQGLRLIYYSQIVNDFQKGDIAEGYSVSREKKESFPLTVTSAQKNPTAFYLCASSPSAGVRTDFGPGTRLTVL.

CDR3 region: CASRGGTGYTEAFF. The CDR3 nucleotides read TGTGCCAGCAGAGGCGGGACAGGGTACACTGAAGCTTTCTTT. The chain combines TRBV2 with TRBJ1-1, with 9 bases fitting TRBD1. CDR1 is SNHLY and CDR2 is FYNNEI in the germline V gene. This CDR3 region has 14 residues. V was clipped by 6 bases and J by 3 bases; unmatched bases: 5.

The chain employs TRBV5-6 and TRBJ2-7, with D hard to call. Germline loops: CDR1 SGHDT, CDR2 YYEEEE. The length of the CDR3 is 12 residues. V was clipped by 0 bases and J by 7 bases, with 8 bases between them. The DNA for the CDR3 is TGTGCCAGCAGCTTGGCCTACCGGGAGCAGTACTTC. This codes for CASSLAYREQYF.

The gene calls are TRBV5-6 and TRBJ2-1, with 8 bases that match TRBD2. CDR1 and CDR2 (germline): SGHDT, YYEEEE. V lost 2 bases, J lost 3 bases, and 1 base stayed unmatched. This CDR3 comprises 14 residues. The CDR3 DNA is TGTGCCAGCAGCTTTGGGACTAGCTACAATGAGCAGTTCTTC. Its translation is CASSFGTSYNEQFF.

J is TRBJ1-1 and V is TRBV2; D ambiguous. The V end was cut by 2 bases, the J end by 8 bases, with 12 bases between. This CDR3 contains 13 residues. Germline assignment: CDR1 SNHLY and CDR2 FYNNEI. The CDR3 loop reads CASSESTGIEAFF. The CDR3 coding sequence is TGTGCCAGCAGTGAATCTACGGGGATAGAAGCTTTCTTT.

The chain employs TRBV11-1 and TRBJ2-7; D gene unclear. Trimming shortened V by 5 bases and J by 0 bases, and 17 bases separated the two germline ends. Germline CDR1 and CDR2: SGHAT and FQDESV (reference sequence). The CDR3 sequence is 16 residues long. The CDR3 protein is CASSIARDSSSYEQYF. The CDR3 DNA follows: TGTGCCAGCAGCATCGCCCGAGACTCGAGCTCCTACGAGCAGTACTTC.